A selection of T cell receptor beta chains follows, all from one sample in a study of radiotherapy plus CTLA-4 blockade in lung cancer. Sequencing used immunoSEQ multiplex PCR; TCRdb keeps in-frame clones, though not all of them. The data contain about 98,000 clones, around 88% of them singletons. The specimen was peripheral blood, collected from a patient treated with radiotherapy plus ipilimumab. Source of these receptors: a human donor with non-small cell lung cancer that progressed on radiotherapy plus ipilimumab. Both conserved end residues are part of each CDR3. A D gene is named only where the DNA matches it firmly. Clone sizes are given selectively: once, few, many, or a class where the clone is expanded.

.,TRBJ2-7,.,TRBV28,CASRGTTYEQYF,TGTGCCAGCAGGGGTACAACCTACGAGCAGTACTTC
.,TRBJ2-7,TRBD1,TRBV2,CASSQTGGNYEQYF,TGTGCCAGCAGCCAGACAGGGGGCAACTACGAGCAGTACTTC
once,TRBJ1-4,.,TRBV18,CASSSDSLTNEKLFF,TGTGCCAGCTCATCCGACAGCCTTACTAATGAAAAACTGTTTTTT
.,TRBJ2-3,.,TRBV5-1,CASSSFRVGRVDTQYF,TGCGCCAGCAGCTCCTTTAGAGTGGGCCGGGTAGATACGCAGTATTTT
.,TRBJ1-5,TRBD1,TRBV2,CASSTGVGQPQHF,TGTGCCAGCAGTACAGGGGTTGGTCAGCCCCAGCATTTT
.,TRBJ2-1,TRBD2,TRBV2,CASIASGSSYNEQFF,TGTGCCAGCATCGCTAGCGGGAGTTCCTACAATGAGCAGTTCTTC
.,TRBJ2-7,.,TRBV5-8,CASSRNGSPTGGQYF,TGTGCCAGCAGCCGCAACGGGTCCCCAACGGGTGGGCAGTACTTC
.,TRBJ2-1,TRBD2,TRBV2,CASSPSLAGGPNEQFF,TGTGCCAGCAGCCCCAGCTTGGCGGGAGGGCCCAATGAGCAGTTCTTC
.,TRBJ2-5,TRBD1,TRBV7-9,CASSPGTGVGETQYF,TGTGCCAGCAGCCCCGGGACAGGGGTTGGGGAGACCCAGTACTTC
few,TRBJ1-2,.,TRBV5-8,CASSSIVYTF,TGTGCCAGCAGCTCGATCGTTTACACCTTC
.,TRBJ1-2,.,TRBV30,CAWSVNWEGYGYTF,TGTGCCTGGAGTGTAAATTGGGAGGGCTATGGCTACACCTTC
once,TRBJ2-7,.,TRBV19,CASSILSTTGYEQYF,TGTGCCAGTAGTATTTTGTCGACAACAGGGTACGAGCAGTACTTC
.,TRBJ1-2,.,TRBV7-2,CASSLEPGALGGYTF,TGTGCCAGCAGCTTAGAGCCAGGGGCTCTCGGTGGCTACACCTTC
.,TRBJ2-3,TRBD2,TRBV5-1,CASSPGLVPDTQYF,TGCGCCAGCAGCCCGGGACTAGTTCCAGATACGCAGTATTTT
.,TRBJ2-7,TRBD2,TRBV11-3,CASTGLADYEQYF,TGTGCCAGCACTGGACTAGCGGACTACGAGCAGTACTTC
.,TRBJ1-2,.,TRBV5-1,CASSLDGRPMKGYTF,TGCGCCAGCAGCTTGGATGGCCGACCGATGAAGGGCTACACCTTC
once,TRBJ2-2,TRBD2,TRBV7-8,CASSLGGSGTGELFF,TGTGCCAGCAGCTTAGGCGGGAGCGGCACCGGGGAGCTGTTTTTT
once,TRBJ1-2,TRBD1,TRBV29-1,CSAGTANYGYTF,TGCAGCGCCGGGACAGCTAACTATGGCTACACCTTC
.,TRBJ2-7,.,TRBV5-4,CASSRDGSYEQYF,TGTGCCAGCAGCCGGGACGGTTCCTACGAGCAGTACTTC
once,TRBJ2-7,TRBD2,TRBV5-1,CASSPGTSGRLSYEQYF,TGCGCCAGCAGCCCAGGGACTAGCGGGAGGCTCTCCTACGAGCAGTACTTC
.,TRBJ2-5,TRBD2,TRBV6-6,CASSYSGLASETQYF,TGTGCCAGCAGTTACTCAGGACTAGCTTCAGAGACCCAGTACTTC
.,TRBJ2-2,.,TRBV19,CASSPWGKNTGELFF,TGTGCCAGTAGTCCCTGGGGGAAGAACACCGGGGAGCTGTTTTTT
once,TRBJ2-1,.,TRBV5-1,CASSLAPTVSYNEQFF,TGCGCCAGCAGCTTGGCCCCCACGGTCTCCTACAATGAGCAGTTCTTC
.,TRBJ2-5,.,TRBV5-1,CASSPLLAQETQYF,TGCGCCAGCAGCCCACTACTAGCCCAAGAGACCCAGTACTTC
.,TRBJ2-1,.,TRBV9,CASSGSTGTQNNEQFF,TGTGCCAGCAGCGGAAGTACCGGGACCCAAAACAATGAGCAGTTCTTC
.,TRBJ1-3,.,TRBV27,CASSLLPEGNTIYF,TGTGCCAGCAGTTTACTACCCGAGGGTAACACCATATATTTT
.,TRBJ1-2,.,TRBV9,CASSSGANYGYTF,TGTGCCAGCAGCTCAGGAGCTAACTATGGCTACACCTTC
.,TRBJ1-1,.,TRBV19,CASNFDRLNTEAFF,TGTGCCAGTAACTTTGACAGGCTGAACACTGAAGCTTTCTTT
.,TRBJ1-4,TRBD1,TRBV28,CASSTTGTGPEKLFF,TGTGCCAGCAGTACGACCGGGACAGGGCCTGAAAAACTGTTTTTT
.,TRBJ2-3,.,TRBV29-1,CSVAGGRGTDTQYF,TGCAGCGTTGCGGGGGGCCGGGGAACAGATACGCAGTATTTT
.,TRBJ1-1,TRBD1,TRBV29-1,CSVDRGLIATEAFF,TGCAGCGTCGACAGGGGCCTAATAGCCACTGAAGCTTTCTTT
.,TRBJ2-7,TRBD2,TRBV11-2,CASSIPLAGGNSYEQYF,TGTGCCAGCAGCATACCCCTAGCGGGAGGAAACTCCTACGAGCAGTACTTC
few,TRBJ2-7,TRBD2,TRBV5-1,CASSFEGGSYEQYF,TGCGCCAGCAGCTTCGAGGGCGGGAGCTACGAGCAGTACTTC